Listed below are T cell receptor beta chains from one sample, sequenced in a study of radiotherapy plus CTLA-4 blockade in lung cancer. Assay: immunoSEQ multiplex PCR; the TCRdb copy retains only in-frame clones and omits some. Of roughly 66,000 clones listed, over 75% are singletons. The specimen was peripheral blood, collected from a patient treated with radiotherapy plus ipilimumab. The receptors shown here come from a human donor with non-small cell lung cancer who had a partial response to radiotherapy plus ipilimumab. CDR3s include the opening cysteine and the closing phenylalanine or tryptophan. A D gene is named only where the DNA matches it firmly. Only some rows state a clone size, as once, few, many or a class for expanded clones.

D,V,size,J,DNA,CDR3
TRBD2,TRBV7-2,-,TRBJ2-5,TGTGCCAGCAGCTTAGGTACGGGAGGAGATGAGACCCAGTACTTC,CASSLGTGGDETQYF
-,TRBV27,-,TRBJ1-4,TGTGCCAGCAGTACCCTACAGGGTTCTAATGAAAAACTGTTTTTT,CASSTLQGSNEKLFF
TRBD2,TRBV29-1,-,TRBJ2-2,TGCAGCGCCTCCCGAACTAGCGGGAGCGTGACCGGGGAGCTGTTTTTT,CSASRTSGSVTGELFF
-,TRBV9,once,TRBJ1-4,TGTGCCAGCAGCGGAGCCGGGGGTGAAAAACTGTTTTTT,CASSGAGGEKLFF
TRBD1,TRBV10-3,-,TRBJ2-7,TGTGCCATCAGTGGGACAGGGGGCGAGCAGTACTTC,CAISGTGGEQYF
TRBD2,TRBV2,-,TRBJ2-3,TGTGCCAGCACCCTCTCTAGCGGGAGGACAGATACGCAGTATTTT,CASTLSSGRTDTQYF
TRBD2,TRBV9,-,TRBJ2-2,TGTGCCAGCAGCGTAGCTACTCAGGGCGGGAGGCTGTTTTTT,CASSVATQGGRLFF
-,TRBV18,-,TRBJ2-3,TGTGCCAGCTCACCAACGAGGGCAAGCGGGTACGGCACAGATACGCAGTATTTT,CASSPTRASGYGTDTQYF
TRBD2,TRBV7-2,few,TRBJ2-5,TGTGCCAGCAGCCCGACTAGCGGGACGGGGGAGACCCAGTACTTC,CASSPTSGTGETQYF
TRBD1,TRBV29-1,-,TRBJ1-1,TGCAGCGCGGCACAGGGGACGAACACTGAAGCTTTCTTT,CSAAQGTNTEAFF
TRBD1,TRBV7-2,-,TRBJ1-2,TGTGCCAGCAGCTTAAGCGGACAGGCCGGTGGCTACACCTTC,CASSLSGQAGGYTF
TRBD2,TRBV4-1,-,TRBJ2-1,TGCGCCAGCAGCCGAACCGGGACTAGCGACTACAATGAGCAGTTCTTC,CASSRTGTSDYNEQFF
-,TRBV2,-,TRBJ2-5,TGTGCCAGCAATGGGGGGATTAAAGAGACCCAGTACTTC,CASNGGIKETQYF
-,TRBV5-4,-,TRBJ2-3,TGTGCCAGCAGCTTGGGGGCGACCTCTAGCACAGATACGCAGTATTTT,CASSLGATSSTDTQYF
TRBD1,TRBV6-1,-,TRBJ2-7,TGTGCCAGCAGTGAAACCGGGACAGGGGCCTACGAGCAGTACTTC,CASSETGTGAYEQYF
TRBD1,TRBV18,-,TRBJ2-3,TGTGCCAGCTCACCCGGGACAGGGTATACAGATACGCAGTATTTT,CASSPGTGYTDTQYF
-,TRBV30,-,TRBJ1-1,TGTGCCTGGAGTGAAAGGGGGTCCTCAGGAGCTTTCTTT,CAWSERGSSGAFF
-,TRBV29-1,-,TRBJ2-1,TGCAGCGTCCCAAAGAGGGCCGGGTACAATGAGCAGTTCTTC,CSVPKRAGYNEQFF
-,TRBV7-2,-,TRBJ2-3,TGTGCCAGCAGCTTCGCCCCTCTCAGCGGCCGCACAGATACGCAGTATTTT,CASSFAPLSGRTDTQYF
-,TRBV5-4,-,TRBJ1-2,TGTGCCAGCACCCTTTCACAGGGTTGGGGCTACACCTTC,CASTLSQGWGYTF
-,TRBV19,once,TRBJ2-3,TGTGCCAGTAGTATCCCGAGCACAGATACGCAGTATTTT,CASSIPSTDTQYF
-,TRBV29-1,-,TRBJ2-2,TGCAGCGTTGTCGGACTACTCCGGACCGGGGAGCTGTTTTTT,CSVVGLLRTGELFF
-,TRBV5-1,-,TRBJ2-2,TGCGCCAGCAGCTCGGCCGGGAAGAACACCGGGGAGCTGTTTTTT,CASSSAGKNTGELFF
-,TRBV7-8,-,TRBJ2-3,TGTGCCAGCAGCCAAAGCACAGATACGCAGTATTTT,CASSQSTDTQYF
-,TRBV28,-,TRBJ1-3,TGTGCCAGCAGTCCGGAGAATAACTCTGGAAACACCATATATTTT,CASSPENNSGNTIYF
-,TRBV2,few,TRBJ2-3,TGTGCCAGCGGCCCAACCGGGGATACGCAGTATTTT,CASGPTGDTQYF
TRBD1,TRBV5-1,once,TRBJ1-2,TGCGCCAGCAGCTCACGACAGGGGGCTGGCTATGGCTACACCTTC,CASSSRQGAGYGYTF
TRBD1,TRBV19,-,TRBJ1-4,TGTGCCAGCAGAGGGACAGTCGGGGAAAAACTGTTTTTT,CASRGTVGEKLFF
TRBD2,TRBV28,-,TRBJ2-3,TGTGCCAGCAGGACATCTACGGCGGGAGGGAGGACAGATACGCAGTATTTT,CASRTSTAGGRTDTQYF
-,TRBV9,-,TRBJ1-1,TGTGCCAGCAGCCCCGGTAATCCGACTGAAGCTTTCTTT,CASSPGNPTEAFF
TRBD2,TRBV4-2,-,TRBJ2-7,TGTGCCAGCAGCCAAACTAGGACTAGAAGCTACGAGCAGTACTTC,CASSQTRTRSYEQYF
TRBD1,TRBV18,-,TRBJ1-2,TGTGCCAGCTCACAATCGGACAGGGGGAGTGGCTACACCTTC,CASSQSDRGSGYTF
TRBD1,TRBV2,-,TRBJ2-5,TGTGCCAGCAGCCCGGACAGGCCGGTTGGCCAGTACTTC,CASSPDRPVGQYF
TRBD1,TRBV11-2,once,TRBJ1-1,TGTGCCAGCAGCCTAGGGGGCGCCGGCACTGAAGCTTTCTTT,CASSLGGAGTEAFF
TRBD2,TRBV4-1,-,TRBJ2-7,TGCGCCAGCAGCCAACCTCTAGCGGAACCATACGAGCAGTACTTC,CASSQPLAEPYEQYF
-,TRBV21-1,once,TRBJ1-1,TGTGCCAGCAGCAAAAAGGGAGGGAACACTGAAGCTTTCTTT,CASSKKGGNTEAFF
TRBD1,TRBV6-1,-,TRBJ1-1,TGTGCCAGCAGTGCCAGACAGGGGGCCCGGGCGGGCACTGAAGCTTTCTTT,CASSARQGARAGTEAFF
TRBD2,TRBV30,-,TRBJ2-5,TGTGCCTGGAGTCTGACGGGAGGCCACGAGACCCAGTACTTC,CAWSLTGGHETQYF
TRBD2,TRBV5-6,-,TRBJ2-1,TGTGCCAGCAGCCAGGGACTAGCGTCTAATGAGCAGTTCTTC,CASSQGLASNEQFF
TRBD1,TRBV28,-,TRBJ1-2,TGTGCCAGCAGCTACCCCCGGACAGGCGGGCATGGCTACACCTTC,CASSYPRTGGHGYTF
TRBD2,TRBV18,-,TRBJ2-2,TGTGCCAGCTCACCACCGGGACTAGGTTTAGGCGGGGAGCTGTTTTTT,CASSPPGLGLGGELFF
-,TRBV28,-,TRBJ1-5,TGTGCCAGCACATACCGGGGTTATAGCAATCAGCCCCAGCATTTT,CASTYRGYSNQPQHF
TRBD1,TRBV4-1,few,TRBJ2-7,TGCGCCAGCAGCCAAGATTCACAGGGGGCTCGCCCATCCTACGAGCAGTACTTC,CASSQDSQGARPSYEQYF
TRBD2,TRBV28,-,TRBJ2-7,TGTGCCAGCAGTTTCGGGGGGGGACTAGGGGGGCTTTACGAGCAGTACTTC,CASSFGGGLGGLYEQYF
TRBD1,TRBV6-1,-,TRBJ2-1,TGTGCCAGCAACTCCGGGACAGGAGGATTGGGGGAGCAGTTCTTC,CASNSGTGGLGEQFF
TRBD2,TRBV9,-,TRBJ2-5,TGTGCCAGCGGCAAACGGGGGGGCGAGTTTGCTTTCCAAGAGACCCAGTACTTC,CASGKRGGEFAFQETQYF
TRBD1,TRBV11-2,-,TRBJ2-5,TGTGCCAGCAGCTTGGACAGGTCCTCGGAGACCCAGTACTTC,CASSLDRSSETQYF
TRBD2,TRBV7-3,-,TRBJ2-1,TGTGCCAGCACAATAGGACTAGCGGGAGATGAGCAGTTCTTC,CASTIGLAGDEQFF
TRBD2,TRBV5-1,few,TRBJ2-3,TGCGCCAGCAGACCGTCCCAAAGACTAGCGACACACACAGATACGCAGTATTTT,CASRPSQRLATHTDTQYF
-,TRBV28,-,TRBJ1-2,TGTGCCAGCAGTTTCGGACAGAACTATGGCTACACCTTC,CASSFGQNYGYTF
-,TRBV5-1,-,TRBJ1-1,TGCGCCAGCAGCTTGGCCAGTGGAGTGGGGAACACTGAAGCTTTCTTT,CASSLASGVGNTEAFF